A selection of T cell receptor beta chains follows, all from one sample in a study of cytomegalovirus exposure and HLA in healthy donors. Clones were sequenced by immunoSEQ multiplex PCR, and TCRdb holds only the in-frame ones, with some missing. Of 100,000 to 150,000 clones listed, about 86% are singletons. The sample was PBMCs. All receptors derive from a man aged 18 to 29 in good health and CMV-seronegative. CDR3s include the opening cysteine and the closing phenylalanine or tryptophan. A D gene is named only where the DNA matches it firmly. Some rows have no size entry. The others give once, few or many, or a class for an expanded clone.

v_gene: TRBV6-1
abundance: once
j_gene: TRBJ1-2
d_gene: .
CDR3nt: TGTGCCAGCAGTGAAGACCCGATAGGGGATGGCTACACCTTC
CDR3aa: CASSEDPIGDGYTF

v_gene: TRBV19
abundance: once
j_gene: TRBJ1-1
d_gene: .
CDR3nt: TGTGCCAGTGGAGGAGGGACTGAAGCTTTCTTT
CDR3aa: CASGGGTEAFF

v_gene: TRBV7-9
abundance: .
j_gene: TRBJ1-2
d_gene: .
CDR3nt: TGTGCCAGCAGCTCGGCGCTGTACAGGGAGTTTTCAGACTATGGCTACACCTTC
CDR3aa: CASSSALYREFSDYGYTF

v_gene: TRBV4-3
abundance: .
j_gene: TRBJ2-1
d_gene: TRBD2
CDR3nt: TGCGCCAGCAGCCAAGATGGGGACTACATAAACAATGAGCAGTTCTTC
CDR3aa: CASSQDGDYINNEQFF

v_gene: TRBV5-1
abundance: .
j_gene: TRBJ2-5
d_gene: .
CDR3nt: TGCGCCAGCAGCTCGCGGGAGACCCAGTACTTC
CDR3aa: CASSSRETQYF

v_gene: TRBV7-2
abundance: .
j_gene: TRBJ2-6
d_gene: .
CDR3nt: TGTGCCAGCAGCTTAGCCACTACTGGGGCCAACGTCCTGACTTTC
CDR3aa: CASSLATTGANVLTF

v_gene: TRBV9
abundance: .
j_gene: TRBJ1-1
d_gene: TRBD1
CDR3nt: TGTGCCAGCAGCGTAGCAGGGGGCCCTGAAGCTTTCTTT
CDR3aa: CASSVAGGPEAFF

v_gene: TRBV6-1
abundance: .
j_gene: TRBJ1-1
d_gene: .
CDR3nt: TGTGCCAGCAGTGAAGAAGGGGGACCCGGTGGGGCGACTGAAGCTTTCTTT
CDR3aa: CASSEEGGPGGATEAFF

v_gene: TRBV27
abundance: .
j_gene: TRBJ1-1
d_gene: .
CDR3nt: TGTGCCAGCAGTTTATACAGGGCGAGTGCTTTCTTT
CDR3aa: CASSLYRASAFF

v_gene: TRBV5-1
abundance: .
j_gene: TRBJ2-3
d_gene: TRBD2
CDR3nt: TGCGCCAGCAGCTTGGGGACACTAGCGGCGACAGATACGCAGTATTTT
CDR3aa: CASSLGTLAATDTQYF

v_gene: TRBV7-2
abundance: .
j_gene: TRBJ2-1
d_gene: TRBD1
CDR3nt: TGTGCCAGCAGCTTGGGAGACAGGGGGACCTACAATGAGCAGTTCTTC
CDR3aa: CASSLGDRGTYNEQFF

v_gene: TRBV7-2
abundance: .
j_gene: TRBJ1-1
d_gene: TRBD1
CDR3nt: TGTGCCAGCAGCCGCCGAGGGACAGGGGCGGTCACTGAAGCTTTCTTT
CDR3aa: CASSRRGTGAVTEAFF

v_gene: TRBV13
abundance: .
j_gene: TRBJ2-5
d_gene: .
CDR3nt: TGTGCCAGCAGCTCCCAGAGGTCGTTGGAGACCCAGTACTTC
CDR3aa: CASSSQRSLETQYF

v_gene: TRBV5-1
abundance: .
j_gene: TRBJ2-7
d_gene: TRBD1
CDR3nt: TGCGCCAGCAGCTGGACCCCGGGACAGATCTACGAGCAGTACTTC
CDR3aa: CASSWTPGQIYEQYF

v_gene: TRBV28
abundance: .
j_gene: TRBJ2-7
d_gene: .
CDR3nt: TGTGCCAGCAGTTCCTGGACGGGACTCCCGCCCGGCGAGCAGTACTTC
CDR3aa: CASSSWTGLPPGEQYF

v_gene: TRBV29-1
abundance: .
j_gene: TRBJ2-3
d_gene: .
CDR3nt: TGCAGCGTTGAAAGGTTGCTGGCGGGGTCCGTGGATACGCAGTATTTT
CDR3aa: CSVERLLAGSVDTQYF

v_gene: TRBV5-1
abundance: .
j_gene: TRBJ2-3
d_gene: TRBD1
CDR3nt: TGCGCCAGCAGCTTGGGGGACAGGGCTAGCACAGATACGCAGTATTTT
CDR3aa: CASSLGDRASTDTQYF

v_gene: TRBV6-6
abundance: .
j_gene: TRBJ1-1
d_gene: TRBD1
CDR3nt: TGTGCCAGCAGTTACTTGGGACAGGGAATGAACACTGAAGCTTTCTTT
CDR3aa: CASSYLGQGMNTEAFF

v_gene: TRBV27
abundance: few
j_gene: TRBJ1-5
d_gene: .
CDR3nt: TGTGCCAGCAGTTTAACTACAGGGCACAATCAGCCCCAGCATTTT
CDR3aa: CASSLTTGHNQPQHF

v_gene: TRBV5-1
abundance: .
j_gene: TRBJ2-6
d_gene: TRBD2
CDR3nt: TGCGCCAGCAGCCCGACGGGGGGTGGGGCCAACGTCCTGACTTTC
CDR3aa: CASSPTGGGANVLTF

v_gene: TRBV10-1
abundance: .
j_gene: TRBJ2-3
d_gene: TRBD2
CDR3nt: TGCGCCAGCAGTTGGCGGGGGGTCACAGATACGCAGTATTTT
CDR3aa: CASSWRGVTDTQYF

v_gene: TRBV7-2
abundance: .
j_gene: TRBJ1-1
d_gene: .
CDR3nt: TGTGCCAGCAGCTTTCAAACGGGGACTGAAGCTTTCTTT
CDR3aa: CASSFQTGTEAFF

v_gene: TRBV6-5
abundance: .
j_gene: TRBJ2-7
d_gene: TRBD2
CDR3nt: TGTGCCAGCAGTTACGATTGGAGCGGGGCAGGCCTAGAGCAGTACTTC
CDR3aa: CASSYDWSGAGLEQYF

v_gene: TRBV28
abundance: .
j_gene: TRBJ1-1
d_gene: TRBD1
CDR3nt: TGTGCCAGCCTGCGGGACAGGGTAATAACTGAAGCTTTCTTT
CDR3aa: CASLRDRVITEAFF

v_gene: TRBV10-3
abundance: .
j_gene: TRBJ1-6
d_gene: .
CDR3nt: TGTGCCATCAGGGGTCGGAGGGAGAATTCACCCCTCCACTTT
CDR3aa: CAIRGRRENSPLHF

v_gene: TRBV30
abundance: .
j_gene: TRBJ1-1
d_gene: .
CDR3nt: TGTGCCTGGACCTGGAGGGACGAGGCTTTCTTT
CDR3aa: CAWTWRDEAFF

v_gene: TRBV14
abundance: .
j_gene: TRBJ1-2
d_gene: .
CDR3nt: TGTGCCAGCAGCCAAGCTCACAGGGCGACTAACTATGGCTACACCTTC
CDR3aa: CASSQAHRATNYGYTF

v_gene: TRBV4-1
abundance: once
j_gene: TRBJ2-1
d_gene: .
CDR3nt: TGCGCCAGCAGCCAAGCCGAGCGGAGGGGAGTATCAAATGAGCAGTTCTTC
CDR3aa: CASSQAERRGVSNEQFF

v_gene: TRBV4-3
abundance: .
j_gene: TRBJ2-5
d_gene: TRBD1
CDR3nt: TGCGCCAGCAGCCAAGAATCAGATGACAGGGTTGAGACCCAGTACTTC
CDR3aa: CASSQESDDRVETQYF

v_gene: TRBV10-3
abundance: .
j_gene: TRBJ1-2
d_gene: .
CDR3nt: TGTGCCATCAGCGGTCGTTTGGGCTACACCTTC
CDR3aa: CAISGRLGYTF

v_gene: TRBV19
abundance: once
j_gene: TRBJ1-5
d_gene: .
CDR3nt: TGTGCCAGTAGTCGGCAGGGTTATAGCAATCAGCCCCAGCATTTT
CDR3aa: CASSRQGYSNQPQHF

v_gene: TRBV7-2
abundance: .
j_gene: TRBJ1-5
d_gene: .
CDR3nt: TGTGCCAGCAGCTTAGGCCCCCACAGGAATCAGCCCCAGCATTTT
CDR3aa: CASSLGPHRNQPQHF

v_gene: TRBV9
abundance: .
j_gene: TRBJ1-1
d_gene: .
CDR3nt: TGTGCCAGCAGCCCCGGGGGAGGTGAAGCTTTCTTT
CDR3aa: CASSPGGGEAFF

v_gene: TRBV6-5
abundance: .
j_gene: TRBJ1-2
d_gene: .
CDR3nt: TGTGCCAGCAGTTACGACAGAACTAACTATGGCTACACCTTC
CDR3aa: CASSYDRTNYGYTF

v_gene: TRBV11-2
abundance: .
j_gene: TRBJ1-5
d_gene: .
CDR3nt: TGTGCCAGCAGCTTAGGCGGGCTAGAGCAGCCCCAGCATTTT
CDR3aa: CASSLGGLEQPQHF

v_gene: TRBV19
abundance: .
j_gene: TRBJ2-6
d_gene: .
CDR3nt: TGTGCCAGTAGCTTCGGGACTGACTCTGGGGCCAACGTCCTGACTTTC
CDR3aa: CASSFGTDSGANVLTF

v_gene: TRBV29-1
abundance: .
j_gene: TRBJ1-1
d_gene: .
CDR3nt: TGCAGCGTTACAGGGAAGGGGGTTAACACTGAAGCTTTCTTT
CDR3aa: CSVTGKGVNTEAFF

v_gene: TRBV29-1
abundance: .
j_gene: TRBJ2-1
d_gene: .
CDR3nt: TGCAGCGTTGCAGGGGCAAGGCAGTTCTTC
CDR3aa: CSVAGARQFF

v_gene: TRBV10-3
abundance: .
j_gene: TRBJ1-1
d_gene: .
CDR3nt: TGTGCCATCAGTCAACAGGGTGGGGTGGACACTGAAGCTTTCTTT
CDR3aa: CAISQQGGVDTEAFF

v_gene: TRBV29-1
abundance: .
j_gene: TRBJ1-2
d_gene: .
CDR3nt: TGCAGCGTTGTGGGTAGGATGAGACTCGAGAGCTATGGCTACACCTTC
CDR3aa: CSVVGRMRLESYGYTF

v_gene: TRBV9
abundance: once
j_gene: TRBJ1-1
d_gene: TRBD1
CDR3nt: TGTGCCAGCAGCGACAGACGGACAGGGGTGGAGGATGAAGCTTTCTTT
CDR3aa: CASSDRRTGVEDEAFF

v_gene: TRBV10-2
abundance: few
j_gene: TRBJ2-5
d_gene: TRBD1
CDR3nt: TGCGCCAGCAGATCCGGGACAGGGACGGAGACCCAGTACTTC
CDR3aa: CASRSGTGTETQYF

v_gene: TRBV7-9
abundance: .
j_gene: TRBJ1-4
d_gene: TRBD1
CDR3nt: TGTGCCAGCAGCTCGTCCCTTCGACAGGGAGGAATTGAAAAACTGTTTTTT
CDR3aa: CASSSSLRQGGIEKLFF

v_gene: TRBV4-1
abundance: .
j_gene: TRBJ1-2
d_gene: TRBD1
CDR3nt: TGCGCCAGCAGCCAAGATTTGGGGGGCTTTGGGGACAGGGTCTATGGCTACACCTTC
CDR3aa: CASSQDLGGFGDRVYGYTF

v_gene: TRBV10-2
abundance: .
j_gene: TRBJ1-2
d_gene: TRBD1
CDR3nt: TGCGCCAGCAGTGATGGGACAGGGCCCGGCTACACCTTC
CDR3aa: CASSDGTGPGYTF

v_gene: TRBV2
abundance: .
j_gene: TRBJ2-3
d_gene: TRBD1
CDR3nt: TGTGCCAGCAGTCCGCAGGGACAGGGATTATCAGATACGCAGTATTTT
CDR3aa: CASSPQGQGLSDTQYF

v_gene: TRBV19
abundance: .
j_gene: TRBJ1-6
d_gene: .
CDR3nt: TGTGCCAGTAGTATGCCAGGGGAGTTTAATTCACCCCTCCACTTT
CDR3aa: CASSMPGEFNSPLHF

v_gene: TRBV7-9
abundance: .
j_gene: TRBJ2-2
d_gene: .
CDR3nt: TGTGCCAGCAGCTTTAGAAAGAAGGGGGACACCGGGGAGCTGTTTTTT
CDR3aa: CASSFRKKGDTGELFF

v_gene: TRBV30
abundance: once
j_gene: TRBJ2-1
d_gene: TRBD2
CDR3nt: TGTGCCGGGACCAAGCGGGGCGCCAACAATGAGCAGTTCTTC
CDR3aa: CAGTKRGANNEQFF

v_gene: TRBV7-2
abundance: once
j_gene: TRBJ2-3
d_gene: TRBD2
CDR3nt: TGTGCCAGCAGCTTAGTGGGAGGGCCCGCAGATACGCAGTATTTT
CDR3aa: CASSLVGGPADTQYF

v_gene: TRBV18
abundance: .
j_gene: TRBJ2-3
d_gene: .
CDR3nt: TGTGCCAGCTCACCTCAGGGATGGGGCACAGATACGCAGTATTTT
CDR3aa: CASSPQGWGTDTQYF

v_gene: TRBV13
abundance: .
j_gene: TRBJ2-7
d_gene: .
CDR3nt: TGTGCCAGCAATGGGGGCGGGGGATCCTACGAGCAGTACTTC
CDR3aa: CASNGGGGSYEQYF

v_gene: TRBV4-1
abundance: once
j_gene: TRBJ2-7
d_gene: .
CDR3nt: TGCGCCAGCAGCCAAGTACTATCGTGGAGCCTTCATCCCTCCTACGAGCAGTACTTC
CDR3aa: CASSQVLSWSLHPSYEQYF